The 2 T cell receptor beta chains below were found in one sample sequenced in a study of blood T cell repertoires in COVID-19. The repertoire was sequenced with immunoSEQ multiplex PCR; TCRdb's copy has only in-frame clones and lacks some. The table lists 29,000 or so clones, 80% to 85% of them singletons. Sequencing used peripheral blood. The receptors derive from an elderly man with active COVID-19.

CDR3 sequence: CASSQDYSGTIKETQYF. Written as DNA, the CDR3 is TGCGCCAGCAGCCAAGATTATTCCGGGACAATTAAAGAGACCCAGTACTTC. The chain has TRBV4-1 and TRBJ2-5; D is possibly TRBD1 (6 bases). The germline CDR1 and CDR2 sequences are MGHRA and YSYEKL. Trimming cost V 0 bases and J 3 bases, with 17 bases left between them. The CDR3 is 17 residues long.

The chain joins TRBV19 to TRBJ1-2, with unresolved D. The length of the CDR3 is 15 residues. CDR1 is LNHDA and CDR2 is SQIVND in the germline V gene (reference sequence). V was pared by 5 bases and J by 1 base, with 14 bases between. CDR3: CASSPLPRFNYGYTF. CDR3 in DNA: TGTGCCAGTAGTCCCCTCCCACGGTTTAACTATGGCTACACCTTC. The full variable domain, completed using reference TRBV19 and TRBJ1-2, is DGGITQSPKYLFRKEGQNVTLSCEQNLNHDAMYWYRQDPGQGLRLIYYSQIVNDFQKGDIAEGYSVSREKKESFPLTVTSAQKNPTAFYLCASSPLPRFNYGYTFGSGTRLTVV.